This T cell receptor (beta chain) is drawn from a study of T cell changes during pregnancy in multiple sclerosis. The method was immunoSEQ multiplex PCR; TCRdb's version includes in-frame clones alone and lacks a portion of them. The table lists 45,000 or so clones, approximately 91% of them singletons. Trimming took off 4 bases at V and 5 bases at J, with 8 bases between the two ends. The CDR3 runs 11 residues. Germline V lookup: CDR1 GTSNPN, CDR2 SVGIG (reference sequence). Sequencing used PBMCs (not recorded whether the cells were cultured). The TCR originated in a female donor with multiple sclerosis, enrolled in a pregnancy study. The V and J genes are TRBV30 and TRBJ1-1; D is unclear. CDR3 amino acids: CAWTVGTEAFF. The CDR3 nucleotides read TGTGCCTGGACCGTTGGGACTGAAGCTTTCTTT.